Listed here are 11 T cell receptor beta chains from one sample, sequenced in a study of regulatory T cells in long-lasting Graves disease. Time point noted: persistent/refractory GD, antithyroid drugs over 5 years with positive TRAb. RNA extracted from PBMCs served as the sequencing template. Combining iRepertoire HTBI primers with Arm-PCR of CDR3 regions, the authors built TCR beta libraries. One entry per CDR3 protein, called by TCRdb with MiXCR from the multiplex PCR reads. The sample has around 400,000 distinct CDR3 sequences; roughly a quarter are singletons. Specimen: peripheral blood mononuclear cells (PBMCs), collected when the disease was refractory, from a patient treated with antithyroid drugs. Source of these receptors: a female donor with Graves disease.

V is TRBV19 and J is TRBJ2-7; weak D call: TRBD1 (5 bases). This CDR3 is built from 13 residues. The V gene's germline CDR1 is LNHDA and CDR2 SQIVND (reference sequence). Trimming pared 3 bases from V and 5 bases from J, leaving 11 bases between. The CDR3 sequence is CASSIKGHNEQYF. DNA of the CDR3: TGTGCCAGTAGTATTAAGGGGCACAACGAGCAGTACTTC.

The chain recombines TRBV28 with TRBJ2-3; TRBD2 matches 7 bases. Germline loops: CDR1 MDHEN, CDR2 SYDVKM. V was pared by 6 bases and J by 0 bases, with 12 bases of the junction left unmatched. The CDR3 is 17 residues long. The CDR3 protein is CASSSGGAGPSTDTQYF. CDR3 bases: TGTGCCAGCAGCAGTGGGGGAGCGGGGCCCAGCACAGATACGCAGTATTTT.

The V and J genes are TRBV2 and TRBJ2-1, with 8 bases aligning to TRBD1. Germline assignment: CDR1 SNHLY and CDR2 FYNNEI. CDR3 length: 16 amino acids. V shed 10 bases and J 0 bases; nucleotides not matched to a gene: 11. CDR3 loop: CATFGGQESSYNEQFF. CDR3 DNA sequence: TGTGCCACCTTTGGGGGACAGGAGAGCTCCTACAATGAGCAGTTCTTC.

The rearrangement uses TRBV24-1 and TRBJ2-2; D not resolved. The V and J ends lost 0 bases and 0 bases respectively, with 1 base between them. Germline V gene lookup returns CDR1 KGHDR and CDR2 SFDVKD. The length of the CDR3 is 14 residues. The CDR3 DNA is TGTGCCACCAGTGATTTGTCGAACACCGGGGAGCTGTTTTTT. Amino acid sequence: CATSDLSNTGELFF.

The chain uses TRBV30 and TRBJ2-2; TRBD1 agrees at 7 bases. The ends lost 5 bases at V and 4 bases at J; junction bases unmatched: 10. Germline V gene data show CDR1 as GTSNPN and CDR2 as SVGIG (reference sequence). This CDR3 is 15 amino acids long. This chain's CDR3 is CAWLTGMGGTGELFF. The CDR3 bases are TGTGCCTGGTTGACAGGGATGGGCGGCACCGGGGAGCTGTTTTTT.

V usage is TRBV19 and J usage is TRBJ2-7; D tentatively fits TRBD1 or TRBD2 (5 bases each). The CDR3 loop spans 16 amino acids. Germline values: CDR1 LNHDA, CDR2 SQIVND (reference sequence). V lost 4 bases to trimming and J lost 3 bases, with 19 bases between them. The CDR3 region has the DNA TGTGCCAGTAGTACCCGTTTCGGGAAGGGGATCTACGAGCAGTACTTC. This codes for CASSTRFGKGIYEQYF.

V and J are TRBV19 and TRBJ2-7, with 13 bases that match TRBD2. The CDR3 has 15 amino acids. The germline V gene has CDR1 LNHDA and CDR2 SQIVND (reference sequence). The junction had 10 bases not matched to a gene; V was cut back by 6 bases and J by 8 bases. In DNA form, the CDR3 reads TGTGCCAGTAGCGAATGGGGGACTAGCGGGATTAAGCAGTACTTC. It specifies CASSEWGTSGIKQYF.

The chain employs TRBV27 and TRBJ2-1, with D possibly being TRBD1 (5 bases). This CDR3 is 11 amino acids long. V was cut by 4 bases and J by 8 bases, with 6 bases left in between. Germline V gene lookup returns CDR1 MNHEY and CDR2 SMNVEV (reference sequence). CDR3 residues: CASSWGHEQFF. The CDR3 coding sequence is TGTGCCAGCAGTTGGGGCCATGAGCAGTTCTTC.

This clonotype was detected ten times or more. This chain links TRBV2 with TRBJ1-2; no reliable D call. The CDR3 extends over 12 amino acids. V lost 6 bases to trimming and J lost 7 bases, with 12 bases between them. Germline CDR1 and CDR2: SNHLY and FYNNEI. The CDR3 here is CASRQREGGYTF. DNA of the CDR3: TGTGCCAGCAGGCAAAGAGAGGGTGGCTACACCTTC.

This clonotype has just one count. The rearrangement joins TRBV4-1 to TRBJ2-7, with D possibly being TRBD1 or TRBD2 (5 bases each). V was pared by 4 bases and J by 0 bases, with 13 bases between. The CDR3 runs 15 residues. Germline lookup yields CDR1 MGHRA and CDR2 YSYEKL. The CDR3 bases are TGCGCCAGCAGCCGAAACGGGGCCAGCTCCTACGAGCAGTACTTC. Encoded protein: CASSRNGASSYEQYF.

The chain is built from TRBV14 and TRBJ2-7; tentative D call: TRBD1 (7 bases). Deletions cut 4 bases from V and 2 bases from J, with 15 bases between. Germline-derived CDR1 and CDR2 are SGHDN and FVKESK. CDR3 size: 15 residues. CDR3 loop: CASSPGGSGTYEQYF. DNA for the CDR3: TGTGCCAGCAGCCCAGGGGGTAGCGGAACCTACGAGCAGTACTTC.